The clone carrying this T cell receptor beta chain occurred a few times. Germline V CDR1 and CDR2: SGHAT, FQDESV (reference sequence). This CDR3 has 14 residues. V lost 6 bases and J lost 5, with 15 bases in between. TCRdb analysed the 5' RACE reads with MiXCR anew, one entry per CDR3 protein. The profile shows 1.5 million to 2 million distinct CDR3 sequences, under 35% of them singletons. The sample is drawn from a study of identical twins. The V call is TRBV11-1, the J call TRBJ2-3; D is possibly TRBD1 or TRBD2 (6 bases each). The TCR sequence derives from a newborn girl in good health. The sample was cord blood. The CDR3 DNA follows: TGTGCCAGCAGGGACGCCGGAGGGGGAGATACGCAGTATTTT. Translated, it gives CASRDAGGGDTQYF.